This paragraph covers one T cell receptor (beta chain) sequence. Its antigen remains unidentified. This entry belongs to a study of cytomegalovirus exposure and HLA in healthy donors. Study results and caveats: Cytomegalovirus-associated TCR beta chains were listed, numbering approximately 150.

CDR3 length: 12 amino acids. Germline trimming cut 1 base from V and 14 bases from J; bases unmatched to any gene: 6. The germline CDR1 and CDR2 sequences are SGHVS and FQNEAQ. Profiled with immunoSEQ multiplex PCR; TCRdb holds only in-frame clones, not every one. The data contain some 170,000 clones, 89% of them seen just once; the ten biggest clones take up 4.2%. The genes are TRBV7-8 and TRBJ2-3; 7 nucleotides match TRBD2. Sequencing was carried out using PBMCs. This clonotype originated in a man between 18 and 35 years old in good health and CMV-seropositive. The CDR3 is CASSLVVTSTYF. CDR3 coding DNA: TGTGCCAGCAGCTTAGTAGTGACTAGCACGTATTTT.